The sample holds one count of the clone carrying this T cell receptor (beta chain). The data are from a study of OX40 agonist ivuxolimab in advanced cancers. The CDR3 sequence is 14 residues long. Germline V gives CDR1 SGHTA, CDR2 FQGNSA. Trimming removed 1 base from V and 2 bases from J, with 9 bases in between. Profiling relied on immunoSEQ multiplex PCR, and the TCRdb table lists in-frame clones only, not all of them. The repertoire includes 90,000 to 150,000 clones, 80% to 90% of them detected once, and approximately 0.51% sits in the top ten. The V call is TRBV7-2, the J call TRBJ2-7; tentative D call: TRBD2 (5 bases). The sequencing used CD4+ or CD8+ T cells sorted from blood, collected in a trial of the OX40 agonist ivuxolimab. The receptor was isolated from an adult with an advanced solid tumor such as melanoma, head and neck, liver or kidney cancer. CDR3 nucleotides: TGTGCCAGCAGCTTAGGGGCGGGCCCCTACGAGCAGTACTTC. It codes for CASSLGAGPYEQYF.